The 14 T cell receptor beta chains below all came from one sample that was sequenced in a study of cytomegalovirus exposure and HLA in healthy donors. 13 Jbeta primers and 60 Vbeta primers were used for the PCR. Here immunoSEQ multiplex PCR was the method, and the copy in TCRdb shows in-frame clones only, minus some. Here the sample table reports nearly 200,000 clones. Sequencing was carried out using PBMCs. These receptors all come from a boy aged 10-17 years in good health and CMV-seronegative.

The chain couples TRBV9 to TRBJ2-1, with 8 bases fitting TRBD2. This CDR3 comprises 15 residues. The germline CDR1 and CDR2 sequences are SGDLS and YYNGEE. J gave up 8 bases and V 4 bases, and 11 bases lay outside the gene matches. In DNA form, the CDR3 reads TGTGCCAGCAGCCCAAGAGGTAGCGGGGTTTATGAGCAGTTCTTC. Translating gives CASSPRGSGVYEQFF.

The chain employs TRBV27 and TRBJ2-5, with D hard to call. The CDR3 has 14 residues. V was clipped by 1 base and J by 0 bases, with 6 bases between them. Germline assignment: CDR1 MNHEY and CDR2 SMNVEV (reference sequence). The CDR3 DNA sequence: TGTGCCAGCAGTTTATTGGAGAACCAAGAGACCCAGTACTTC. Protein sequence: CASSLLENQETQYF.

The V gene is TRBV27, the J gene TRBJ1-2; D may be TRBD1 (6 bases). CDR1 MNHEY and CDR2 SMNVEV come from the germline V gene (reference sequence). This CDR3 comprises 14 residues. The ends were cut back, 3 bases at V and 9 bases at J, with 17 bases in the middle. CDR3 residues: CASSFAAGDLSYTF. The CDR3, as DNA: TGTGCCAGCAGTTTCGCCGCAGGGGATTTGAGCTACACCTTC.

This chain joins TRBV5-6 and TRBJ1-5; 7 bases fit TRBD1. J gave up 6 bases and V 0 bases, and 6 bases lay outside the gene matches. Germline V gene sequence: CDR1 SGHDT, CDR2 YYEEEE. The CDR3 is 15 residues long. In DNA, the CDR3 is TGTGCCAGCAGCTTGGGTGACAGGGCCCCTCAGCCCCAGCATTTT. Its protein product is CASSLGDRAPQPQHF.

The V and J genes are TRBV19 and TRBJ1-2, with a weak D call TRBD1 (5 bases). Trimming removed 3 bases at V and 6 bases at J, with 11 bases between. CDR3 length: 13 residues. Germline values: CDR1 LNHDA, CDR2 SQIVND (reference sequence). The CDR3 is CASSIGGVDGYTF. CDR3 DNA sequence: TGTGCCAGTAGTATTGGAGGGGTGGATGGCTACACCTTC.

The V gene is TRBV1, the J gene TRBJ2-7; TRBD2, as called in the table, went unchecked against the DNA. TRBV1 is noted as a pseudogene. There are 18 residues in the CDR3. The CDR3 protein is CTSSPSDSGGSEHYEQYF. The CDR3 DNA follows: TGCACCAGCAGCCCGAGTGATAGCGGGGGGTCCGAACACTACGAGCAGTACTTC.

The J gene is TRBJ2-6, the V gene TRBV6-1; TRBD1 agrees at 9 bases. The CDR3 totals 19 residues. Looked up from germline, CDR1 is MNHNS and CDR2 is SASEGT. V gave up 2 bases and J gave up 0 bases; unmatched junction bases: 8. The DNA for the CDR3 is TGTGCCAGCAGTGAATACTTTGGGACAGGGTCCTCTGGGGCCAACGTCCTGACTTTC. This translates into CASSEYFGTGSSGANVLTF.

This chain joins TRBV27 and TRBJ2-1; D remains unclear. CDR1 is MNHEY, CDR2 SMNVEV, per germline (reference sequence). The CDR3 is 15 residues long. V gave up 3 bases and J gave up 8 bases, with 17 bases separating them. CDR3 protein: CASSFRWAGSDEQFF. In nucleotides, the CDR3 is TGTGCCAGCAGTTTCCGCTGGGCAGGCTCCGATGAGCAGTTCTTC.

This chain uses TRBV11-2 with TRBJ2-2; 10 positions match TRBD2. There are 17 residues in the CDR3. Germline CDR1 is SGHAT and CDR2 is FQNNGV. J lost 3 bases, V lost 1 base, and 5 bases had no gene match. The chain's CDR3 is CASSLGGTSVYTGELFF. Here the CDR3 DNA reads TGTGCCAGCAGCTTAGGCGGGACTAGCGTCTACACCGGGGAGCTGTTTTTT.

The V call is TRBV5-1, the J call TRBJ2-1, with 16 bases aligning to TRBD2. The CDR3 runs 16 residues. The V segment lost 4 bases and the J segment 15 bases; nucleotides outside the gene matches: 13. Germline V CDR1 and CDR2: SGHRS, YFSETQ. The chain's CDR3 is CASSPGTSGGALVGFF. DNA of the CDR3: TGCGCCAGCAGCCCTGGGACTAGCGGGGGGGCCTTGGTTGGGTTCTTC. Looking up the rest from reference TRBV5-1 and TRBJ2-1 gives the full variable domain: KAGVTQTPRYLIKTRGQQVTLSCSPISGHRSVSWYQQTPGQGLQFLFEYFSETQRNKGNFPGRFSGRQFSNSRSEMNVSTLELGDSALYLCASSPGTSGGALVGFFGPGTRLTVL.

V usage is TRBV7-7 and J usage is TRBJ2-7; maybe TRBD1 (5 bases). Germline V gene sequence: CDR1 SSHAT, CDR2 FNYEAQ (reference sequence). CDR3 length: 14 residues. V lost 5 bases and J lost 6, with 17 bases in between. For the CDR3, the DNA is TGTGCCAGCAGCCTAGGTGCTGGGGCTACCGAGCAGTACTTC. It specifies CASSLGAGATEQYF.

This chain joins TRBV9 and TRBJ2-3; unclear D gene. Germline lookup yields CDR1 SGDLS and CDR2 YYNGEE. The germline V and J ends were trimmed by 7 bases and 7 bases, with 16 bases remaining between them. The CDR3 loop spans 13 amino acids. CDR3 protein: CASPSVLENTQYF. DNA for the CDR3: TGTGCCAGCCCCTCGGTCCTAGAGAATACGCAGTATTTT.

The chain is built from TRBV2 and TRBJ1-4; perhaps TRBD1 as D (6 bases). Germline lookup yields CDR1 SNHLY and CDR2 FYNNEI. The CDR3 loop spans 13 amino acids. V shed 10 bases and J shed 3 bases, with 12 bases lying between them. The CDR3 loop reads CATRQASNEKLFF. The CDR3 bases are TGTGCCACCCGACAGGCCTCTAATGAAAAACTGTTTTTT.

The CDR3 spells CASSISRTGGLTEAFF. The CDR3 bases are TGTGCCAGTAGTATATCCCGGACAGGAGGTCTCACTGAAGCTTTCTTT. This chain links TRBV19 with TRBJ1-1; 7 bases agree with TRBD1. Germline V CDR1 and CDR2: LNHDA, SQIVND (reference sequence). J was trimmed by 4 bases and V by 2 bases; bases with no gene match: 10. CDR3 length: 16 amino acids.